This T cell receptor (beta chain) was obtained from a study of radiation and T cells in renal cell carcinoma. Study overall: Nephrectomy followed 15 Gy stereotactic body radiation by 4 weeks.

Broader study findings: Baseline intratumoral clonotype presence is unknown without pretreatment biopsies. From baseline, blood top tumor clonotypes peaked at 2 weeks post-radiation.

The time point: blood 2 weeks post-SBRT. The sample's treatment: 15 Gy SBRT to primary tumor, nephrectomy 4 weeks later. The V gene end was trimmed by 7 bases and the J gene end by 12 bases; junction bases not matched to a gene: 13. Germline V lookup: CDR1 SNHLY, CDR2 FYNNEI. The CDR3 extends over 14 amino acids. To note about this clone: Its matching antigen is unknown.

The protocol was immunoSEQ multiplex PCR, while the TCRdb copy is restricted to in-frame clones and leaves out a portion. This table has some 130,000 clones, 81% appearing once. J is TRBJ1-4 and V is TRBV2; the match to TRBD1 covers 8 bases. The material sequenced was blood, taken from a patient whose treatment included radiotherapy and nephrectomy. This receptor was obtained from a woman aged 60-70 years with renal cell carcinoma. The CDR3 region has the DNA TGTGCCAGCATCAGGTGGGGACAGGAGATTGAACTGTTTTTT. Residues: CASIRWGQEIELFF.